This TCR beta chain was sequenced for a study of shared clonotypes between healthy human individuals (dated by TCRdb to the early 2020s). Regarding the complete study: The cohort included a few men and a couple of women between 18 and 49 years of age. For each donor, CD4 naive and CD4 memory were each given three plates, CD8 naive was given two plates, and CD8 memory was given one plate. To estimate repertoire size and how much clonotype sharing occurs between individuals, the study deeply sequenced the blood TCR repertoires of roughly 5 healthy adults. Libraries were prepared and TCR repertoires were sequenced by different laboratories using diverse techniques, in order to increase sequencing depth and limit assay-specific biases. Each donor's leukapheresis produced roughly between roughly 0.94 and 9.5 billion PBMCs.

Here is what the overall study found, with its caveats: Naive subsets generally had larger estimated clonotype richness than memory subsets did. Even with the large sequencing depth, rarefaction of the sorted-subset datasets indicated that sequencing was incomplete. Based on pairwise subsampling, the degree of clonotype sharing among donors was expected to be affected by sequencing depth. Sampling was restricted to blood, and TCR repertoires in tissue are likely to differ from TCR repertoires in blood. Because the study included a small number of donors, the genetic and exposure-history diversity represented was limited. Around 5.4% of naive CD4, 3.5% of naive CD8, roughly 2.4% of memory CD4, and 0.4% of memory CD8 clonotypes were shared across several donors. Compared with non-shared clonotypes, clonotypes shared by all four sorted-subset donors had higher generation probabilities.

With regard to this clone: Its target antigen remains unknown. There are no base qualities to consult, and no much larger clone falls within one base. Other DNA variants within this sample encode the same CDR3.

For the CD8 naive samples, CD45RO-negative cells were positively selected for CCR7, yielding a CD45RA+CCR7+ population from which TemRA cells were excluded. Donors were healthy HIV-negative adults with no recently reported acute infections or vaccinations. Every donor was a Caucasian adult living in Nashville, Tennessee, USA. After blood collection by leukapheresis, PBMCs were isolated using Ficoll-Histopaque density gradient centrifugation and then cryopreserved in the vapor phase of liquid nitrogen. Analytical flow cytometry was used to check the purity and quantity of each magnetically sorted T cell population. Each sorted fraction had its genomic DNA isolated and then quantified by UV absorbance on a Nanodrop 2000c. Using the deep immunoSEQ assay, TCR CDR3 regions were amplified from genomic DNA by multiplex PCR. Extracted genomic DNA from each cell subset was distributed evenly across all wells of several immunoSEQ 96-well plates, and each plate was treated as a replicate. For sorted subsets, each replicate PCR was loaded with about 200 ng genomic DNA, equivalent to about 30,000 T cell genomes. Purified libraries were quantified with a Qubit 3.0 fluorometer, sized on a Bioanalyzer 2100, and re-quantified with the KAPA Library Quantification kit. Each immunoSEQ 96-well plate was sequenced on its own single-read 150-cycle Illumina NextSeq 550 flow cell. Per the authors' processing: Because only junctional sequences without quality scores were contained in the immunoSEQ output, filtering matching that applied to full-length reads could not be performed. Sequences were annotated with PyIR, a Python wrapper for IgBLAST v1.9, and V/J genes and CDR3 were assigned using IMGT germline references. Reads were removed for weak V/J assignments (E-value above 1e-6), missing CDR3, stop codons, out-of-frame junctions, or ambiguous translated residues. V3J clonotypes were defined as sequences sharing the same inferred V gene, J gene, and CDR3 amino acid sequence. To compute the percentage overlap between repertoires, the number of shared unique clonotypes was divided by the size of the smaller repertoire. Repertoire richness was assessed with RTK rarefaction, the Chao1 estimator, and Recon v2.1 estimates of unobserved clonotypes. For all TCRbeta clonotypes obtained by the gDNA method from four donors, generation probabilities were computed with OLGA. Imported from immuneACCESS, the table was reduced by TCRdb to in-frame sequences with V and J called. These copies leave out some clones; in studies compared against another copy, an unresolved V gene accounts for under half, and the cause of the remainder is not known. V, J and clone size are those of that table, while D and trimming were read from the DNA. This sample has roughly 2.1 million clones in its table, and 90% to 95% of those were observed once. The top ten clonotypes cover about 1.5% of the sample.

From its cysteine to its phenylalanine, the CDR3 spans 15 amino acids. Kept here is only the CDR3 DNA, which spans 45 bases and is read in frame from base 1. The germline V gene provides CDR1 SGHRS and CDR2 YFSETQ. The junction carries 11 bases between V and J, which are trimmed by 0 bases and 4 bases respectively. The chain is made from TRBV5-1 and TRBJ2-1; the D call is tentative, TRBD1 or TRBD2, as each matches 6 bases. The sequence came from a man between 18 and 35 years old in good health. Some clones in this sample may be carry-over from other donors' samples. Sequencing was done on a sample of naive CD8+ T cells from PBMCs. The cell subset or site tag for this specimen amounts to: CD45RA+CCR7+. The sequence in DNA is TGCGCCAGCAGCTTGGGCAGGGGAGGATACAATGAGCAGTTCTTC. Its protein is CASSLGRGGYNEQFF. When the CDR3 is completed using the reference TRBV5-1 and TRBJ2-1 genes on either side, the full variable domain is KAGVTQTPRYLIKTRGQQVTLSCSPISGHRSVSWYQQTPGQGLQFLFEYFSETQRNKGNFPGRFSGRQFSNSRSEMNVSTLELGDSALYLCASSLGRGGYNEQFFGPGTRLTVL.